Given below is one TCR beta chain in context. Its antigen remains unidentified. These data come from a study of control samples from healthy donors and cancer patients (dated by TCRdb to 2019 to 2021). Library preparation was by the immunoSEQ multiplex PCR assay. Here the immuneACCESS table is served through TCRdb, limited to in-frame sequences with V and J called. Missing clones are a known gap in these copies; in checked studies unresolved V genes cover under half, and the rest lacks a known reason. In this sample's table one finds approximately 190,000 clones. The ten largest clones represent 2.2% of the sample. For CDR1 and CDR2, the germline V gene (reference sequence) lists SEHNR and FQNEAQ. The CDR3 runs 13 amino acids, cysteine and phenylalanine included. Solely the CDR3 DNA is kept, with 39 bases framed from the first base. The V end loses 6 bases and the J end loses 2 bases, and a stretch of 10 bases separates them.

The sequenced material came from blood. This clonotype was sampled from a woman aged 25 to 39 in good health. Recombination linked TRBV7-9 to TRBJ1-1, and possibly TRBD1, on 5 matching bases. CDR3 region: CASSSQVNTEAFF. The DNA sequence is TGTGCCAGCAGTTCACAGGTAAACACTGAAGCTTTCTTT.